This T cell receptor beta chain was recorded in a study of response to subunit inactivated influenza vaccine. About this clonotype: Its antigen is unknown.

TCRdb ran MiXCR on the RT-PCR reads and lists one entry per CDR3 protein. The data contain 860,000 or so distinct CDR3 sequences, less than 25% of them singletons. Study-level results: A suggestion made by the authors is that each seasonal influenza vaccination recruits few new T cells.

Sequenced material: PBMCs from blood, taken about 5 days after vaccination. This TCR was recovered from a man between 45 and 60 years old who received an inactivated influenza vaccine.

DNA of the CDR3: TGTGCCAGCAGTTTATCGGGGGCTAAGCAGTACTTC. Amino acid sequence: CASSLSGAKQYF. This chain joins TRBV27 and TRBJ2-7; D is possibly TRBD1 (6 bases). Germline values: CDR1 MNHEY, CDR2 SMNVEV (reference sequence). The CDR3 covers 12 residues. The ends were cut back, 0 bases at V and 8 bases at J, with 8 bases in the middle.